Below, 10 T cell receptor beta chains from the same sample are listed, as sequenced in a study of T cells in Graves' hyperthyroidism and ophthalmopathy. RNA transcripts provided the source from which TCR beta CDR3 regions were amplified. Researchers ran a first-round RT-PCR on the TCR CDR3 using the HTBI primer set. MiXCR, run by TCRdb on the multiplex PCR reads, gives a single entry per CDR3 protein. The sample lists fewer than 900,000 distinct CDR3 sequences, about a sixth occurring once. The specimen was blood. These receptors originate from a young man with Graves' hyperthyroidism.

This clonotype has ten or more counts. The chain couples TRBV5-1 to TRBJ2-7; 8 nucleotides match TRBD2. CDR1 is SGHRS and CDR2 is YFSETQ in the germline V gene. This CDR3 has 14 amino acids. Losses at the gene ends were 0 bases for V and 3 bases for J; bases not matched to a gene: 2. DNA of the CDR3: TGCGCCAGCAGCTTGGAAGGGACTAGCTACGAGCAGTACTTC. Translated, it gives CASSLEGTSYEQYF.

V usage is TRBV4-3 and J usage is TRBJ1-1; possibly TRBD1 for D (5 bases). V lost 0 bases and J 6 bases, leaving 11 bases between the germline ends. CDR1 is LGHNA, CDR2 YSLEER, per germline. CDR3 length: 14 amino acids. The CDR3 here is CASSQDRGRSEAFF. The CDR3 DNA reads TGCGCCAGCAGCCAAGATCGGGGGAGGTCTGAAGCTTTCTTT.

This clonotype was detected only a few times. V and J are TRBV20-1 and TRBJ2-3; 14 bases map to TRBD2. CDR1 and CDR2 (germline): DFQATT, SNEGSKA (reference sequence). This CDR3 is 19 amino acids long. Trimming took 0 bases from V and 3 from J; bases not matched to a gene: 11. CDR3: CSARDWTSGRLGVTDTQYF. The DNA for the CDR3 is TGCAGTGCTAGAGATTGGACTAGCGGGAGGTTGGGTGTAACAGATACGCAGTATTTT.

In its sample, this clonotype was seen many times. This CDR3 is CASTIGQGTFF. CDR3 bases: TGTGCCAGCACGATAGGCCAGGGGACTTTCTTT. This chain connects TRBV2 to TRBJ1-1, with D possibly being TRBD1 (6 bases). Germline CDR1 and CDR2: SNHLY and FYNNEI. The V and J ends lost 7 bases and 12 bases respectively, with 15 bases between them. The CDR3 is 11 residues long.

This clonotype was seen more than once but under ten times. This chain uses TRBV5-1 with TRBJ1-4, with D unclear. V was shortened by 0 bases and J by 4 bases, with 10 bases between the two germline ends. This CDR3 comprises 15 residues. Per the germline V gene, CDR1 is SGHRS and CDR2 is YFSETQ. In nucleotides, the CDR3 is TGCGCCAGCAGCTTGGGGGCAGCCGGTAATGAAAAACTGTTTTTT. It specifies CASSLGAAGNEKLFF.

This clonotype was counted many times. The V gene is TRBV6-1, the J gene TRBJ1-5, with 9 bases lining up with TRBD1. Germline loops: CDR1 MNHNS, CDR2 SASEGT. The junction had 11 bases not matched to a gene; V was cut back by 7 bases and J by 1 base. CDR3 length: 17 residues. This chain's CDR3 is CASTMTGGFRSNQPQHF. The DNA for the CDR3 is TGTGCCAGCACTATGACAGGGGGTTTCAGGAGCAATCAGCCCCAGCATTTT.

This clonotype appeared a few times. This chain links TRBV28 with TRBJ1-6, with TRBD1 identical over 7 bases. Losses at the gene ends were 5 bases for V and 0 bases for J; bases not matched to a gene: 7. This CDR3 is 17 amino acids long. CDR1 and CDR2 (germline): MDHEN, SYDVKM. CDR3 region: CASSLSDRSSYNSPLHF. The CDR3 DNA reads TGTGCCAGCAGTCTATCGGACAGGAGCTCCTATAATTCACCCCTCCACTTT.

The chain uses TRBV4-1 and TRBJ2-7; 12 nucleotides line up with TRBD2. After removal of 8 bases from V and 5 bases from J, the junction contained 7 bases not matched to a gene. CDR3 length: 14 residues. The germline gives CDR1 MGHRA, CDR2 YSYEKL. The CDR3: CASARLAGVHEQYF. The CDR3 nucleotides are TGCGCCAGCGCCAGACTAGCGGGGGTCCACGAGCAGTACTTC.

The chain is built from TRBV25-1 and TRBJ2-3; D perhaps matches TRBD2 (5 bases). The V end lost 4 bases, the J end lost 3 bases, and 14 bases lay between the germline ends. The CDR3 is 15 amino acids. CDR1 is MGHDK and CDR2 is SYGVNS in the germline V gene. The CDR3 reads CASSGRAGGTDTQYF. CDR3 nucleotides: TGTGCCAGCAGTGGTAGGGCGGGTGGAACAGATACGCAGTATTTT.

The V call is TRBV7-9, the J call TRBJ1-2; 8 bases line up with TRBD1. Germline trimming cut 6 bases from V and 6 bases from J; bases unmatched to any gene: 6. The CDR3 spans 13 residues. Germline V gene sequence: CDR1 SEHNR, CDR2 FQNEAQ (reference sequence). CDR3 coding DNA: TGTGCCAGCAGTGGACAGGGCTTGGATGGCTACACCTTC. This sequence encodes CASSGQGLDGYTF.